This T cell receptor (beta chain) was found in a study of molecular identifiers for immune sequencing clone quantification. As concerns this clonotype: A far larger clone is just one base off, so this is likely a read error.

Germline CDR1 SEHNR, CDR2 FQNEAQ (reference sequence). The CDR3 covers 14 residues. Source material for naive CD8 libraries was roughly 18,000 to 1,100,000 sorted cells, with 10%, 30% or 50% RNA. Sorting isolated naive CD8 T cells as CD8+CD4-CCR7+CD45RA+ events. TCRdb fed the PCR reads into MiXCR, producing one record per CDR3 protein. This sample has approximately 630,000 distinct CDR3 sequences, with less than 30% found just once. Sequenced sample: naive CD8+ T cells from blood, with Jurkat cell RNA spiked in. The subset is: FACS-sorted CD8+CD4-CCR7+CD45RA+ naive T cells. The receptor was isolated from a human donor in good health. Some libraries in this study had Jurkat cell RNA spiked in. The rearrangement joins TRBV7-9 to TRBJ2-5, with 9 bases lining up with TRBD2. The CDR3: CASSLAGGQESQYF. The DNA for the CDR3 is TGTGCCAGCAGCTTGGCGGGGGGGCAGGAGAGCCAGTACTTC.